This T cell receptor beta chain stems from a study of PD-1 blockade in classical Hodgkin lymphoma. General observations from the study: The authors have not defined what causes the repertoire differences, possibly disease activity or prior therapy. The study reported lower baseline TCR diversity in newly diagnosed patients than in healthy donors.

Time point given: newly diagnosed, previously untreated cHL patient sample. Comparison used PBMCs from newly diagnosed, untreated classical Hodgkin lymphoma. Measured with immunoSEQ multiplex PCR; TCRdb has only the in-frame clones, and not every one. This table holds around 26,000 clones, roughly 94% found once. Per the germline V gene, CDR1 is SEHNR and CDR2 is FQNEAQ (reference sequence). Trimming removed 2 bases from V and 2 bases from J; junction bases left unmatched: 2. CDR3 size: 15 residues. Concerning this clone: The antigen remains unidentified.

The chain combines TRBV7-9 with TRBJ2-5, with 10 bases that match TRBD2. The material sequenced was peripheral blood mononuclear cells (PBMCs). This sequence was found in a human donor with classical Hodgkin lymphoma. The CDR3 sequence: CASSLRTSGQETQYF. The DNA for the CDR3 is TGTGCCAGCAGCTTACGGACTAGCGGACAAGAGACCCAGTACTTC.